This T cell receptor beta chain originates from a study of regulatory T cells in long-lasting Graves disease. Findings and limits, study-wide: TRBV28, TRBJ1-2 and TRBJ2-5 were segments that persistent disease favored.

Assembly of TCR beta libraries relied on iRepertoire HTBI primers together with Arm-PCR of CDR3 regions. TCRdb analysed the multiplex PCR reads with MiXCR anew, one entry per CDR3 protein. The sample holds about 450,000 distinct CDR3 sequences, roughly 15% seen once. Turning to this clonotype: Its target is not known.

The time point here: newly diagnosed GD, antithyroid drugs for less than 3 months. PBMCs provided the RNA from which the TCR library was made. CDR3 length: 15 amino acids. CDR1 and CDR2 (germline): LNHDA, SQIVND (reference sequence). The V gene lost 6 bases and the J gene lost 0 bases, with 12 bases spanning the gap. This sample was shared with a second study, whose subject was T cells in Graves' hyperthyroidism and ophthalmopathy.

This chain links TRBV19 with TRBJ1-3; D remains ambiguous. Sequenced material: peripheral blood mononuclear cells (PBMCs), taken at new diagnosis, from a patient treated with antithyroid drugs. The receptor was isolated from a woman aged 45-65 years with Graves disease. CDR3 sequence: CASSRGRISGNTIYF. As DNA, the CDR3 is TGTGCCAGTAGCCGAGGACGGATCTCTGGAAACACCATATATTTT.